Given below is one TCR beta chain in context. The target antigen is unknown. These data are taken from a study of T-cell memory formation after mild COVID-19. Study-level results: Some SARS-CoV-2-responding clones were already detected in memory before infection. Contracting CD8+ clones were enriched in EMRA, CD4+ mainly in CM and EM. Clones that shrank (day 15 to 85) were balanced CD4/CD8, whereas later expanders leaned CD4+.

Germline V lookup: CDR1 SGHTA, CDR2 FQGNSA. The CDR3 sequence is 15 residues long. Trimming took off 1 base at V and 4 bases at J, with 13 bases between the two ends. From 5'RACE with constant-segment primers came TCR alpha and TCR beta cDNA libraries that carried sample barcodes and UMIs. From the 5' RACE reads, TCRdb called clonotypes with MiXCR, one entry per CDR3 protein. The table records 130,000 to 150,000 distinct CDR3 sequences, 19% of them present only once. The sample consisted of PBMCs or a T cell subset sorted from them (not recorded which). The source is an adult woman who had mild COVID-19 (a few samples of this study predate the infection). Cell type and time point are not known. The V gene is TRBV7-2, the J gene TRBJ2-5; D is unresolved. In DNA form, the CDR3 reads TGTGCCAGCAGCTTAGATTACCGTACCGGAGAGACCCAGTACTTC. Translation: CASSLDYRTGETQYF.